Listed below are T cell receptor beta chains from one sample, sequenced in a study of T cell repertoires in cytomegalovirus infection. Each CDR3 protein is one row after TCRdb ran MiXCR on the reads. The table shows some 350,000 distinct CDR3 sequences, with 15% to 20% occurring only once. Sequenced material: PBMCs. These receptors all stem from a human donor in good health (CMV status not recorded). Some clones in this sample may be carry-over from other donors' samples. The CDR3 runs from the conserved cysteine through the conserved F or W. The D gene is left open where the match is weak. Part of the rows lack a size; the others show once, few, many or a class for expanded clones.

few	TRBV19	16	TRBD2	TRBJ2-3	TGTGCCAGTACCCGGACTAGCGGGCGGATCACAGATACGCAGTATTTT	CASTRTSGRITDTQYF
many	TRBV7-6	13	NA	TRBJ2-7	TGTGCCAGCAGCTTCTGGGGGCGGTACGAGCAGTACTTC	CASSFWGRYEQYF
many	TRBV11-1	15	NA	TRBJ1-1	TGTGCCAGCAGCTTCGACGGCGGGGGCTTGGCGGAAGCTTTCTTT	CASSFDGGGLAEAFF
many	TRBV7-2	15	NA	TRBJ2-7	TGTGCCAGCAGCTTAGGGGGCCCCGGGGGATACGAGCAGTACTTC	CASSLGGPGGYEQYF
NA	TRBV14	12	NA	TRBJ1-1	TGTGCCAGCAGCCATATTAGGAGTGAAGCTTTCTTT	CASSHIRSEAFF
many	TRBV7-2	14	NA	TRBJ2-3	TGTGCCAGCAGCTTAGGACTAACCACAGATACGCAGTATTTT	CASSLGLTTDTQYF
few	TRBV7-2	13	NA	TRBJ2-1	TGTGCCAGCAGCCCTCTGGGGGGCAGTGAGCAGTTCTTC	CASSPLGGSEQFF
many	TRBV7-2	14	TRBD2	TRBJ2-5	TGTGCCAGCAGCCCGACTAGCTCGGAAGAGACCCAGTACTTC	CASSPTSSEETQYF
many	TRBV7-2	13	NA	TRBJ2-2	TGTGCCAGCAGCCAATGGAACACCGGGGAGCTGTTTTTT	CASSQWNTGELFF
many	TRBV7-8	16	NA	TRBJ2-7	TGTGCCAGCAGCTTAGACGGGGGCGGAAATCGATACGAGCAGTACTTC	CASSLDGGGNRYEQYF
NA	TRBV7-6	13	TRBD1	TRBJ1-2	TGTGCCAGCAGCCCGGCGACAGGGGATGGCTACACCTTC	CASSPATGDGYTF
many	TRBV5-1	13	NA	TRBJ1-1	TGTGCCAGCAGCTTTGGAGGGAATACTGAAGCTTTCTTT	CASSFGGNTEAFF
many	TRBV7-2	17	TRBD2	TRBJ2-5	TGTGCCAGCAGCTCACTGTCGCGGGAGTACTTCCAAGAGACCCAGTACTTC	CASSSLSREYFQETQYF
NA	TRBV2	13	NA	TRBJ1-2	TGTGCCAGCAGTCAGTTTGCTGCGTATGGCTACACCTTC	CASSQFAAYGYTF
few	TRBV28	16	TRBD1	TRBJ1-2	TGTGCCAGCAGTTTTCGGCGGGACAGGGTTAGTGATGGCTACACCTTC	CASSFRRDRVSDGYTF
few	TRBV28	15	TRBD1	TRBJ2-3	TGTGCCAGCACCTCTTGGGGGACAGGGGGGGATACGCAGTATTTT	CASTSWGTGGDTQYF
many	TRBV7-8	14	NA	TRBJ2-7	TGTGCCAGCAGCTTAGTGGAGCCCCCCTACGAGCAGTACTTC	CASSLVEPPYEQYF
many	TRBV7-2	14	NA	TRBJ1-5	TGTGCCAGCAGCTTAGCGGGAGGTTCCCGGCCCCAGCATTTT	CASSLAGGSRPQHF
NA	TRBV7-9	16	TRBD1	TRBJ1-5	TGTGCCAGCAGCCTGGGGACAGGGGGTCCCAATCAGCCCCAGCATTTT	CASSLGTGGPNQPQHF
few	TRBV5-6	13	NA	TRBJ1-6	TGTGCCAGCAGCTTGCCGGCGCGTCGACCCCTCCACTTT	CASSLPARRPLHF
few	TRBV7-2	16	TRBD2	TRBJ2-3	TGTGCCAGCAGTCCTAATAGCGGGAGGAGGACAGATACGCAGTATTTT	CASSPNSGRRTDTQYF
NA	TRBV7-2	14	NA	TRBJ1-6	TGTGCCAGCAGCTTCCTAGGGAGATCTTCACCCCTCCACTTT	CASSFLGRSSPLHF
once	TRBV2	14	TRBD1	TRBJ2-7	TGTGCCAGCAGTGCCACGACAGGGCCGGGTGAGCAGTACTTC	CASSATTGPGEQYF
once	TRBV23-1	19	NA	TRBJ1-6	TGCGCCAGCAGTCAACTCCCGGGGGTGGGAAGCTCCTATAATTCACCCCTCCACTTT	CASSQLPGVGSSYNSPLHF
many	TRBV7-6	12	NA	TRBJ1-5	TGTGCCAGCAGCTTACCAAATCAGCCCCAGCATTTT	CASSLPNQPQHF
NA	TRBV2	13	NA	TRBJ1-5	TGTGCCAGCATCACGGAGAGCGGGCAGCCCCAGCATTTT	CASITESGQPQHF
many	TRBV6-6	15	TRBD1	TRBJ2-3	TGTGCCAGCAGTTACCTGGGACAGTGGACAGATACGCAGTATTTT	CASSYLGQWTDTQYF
few	TRBV7-8	19	TRBD2	TRBJ2-1	TGTGCCAGCAGCCCCTCCGGGACTAGCGGGAGAGTGTCCTACAATGAGCAGTTCTTC	CASSPSGTSGRVSYNEQFF
NA	TRBV28	14	NA	TRBJ2-7	TGTGCCAGCAGTTTCTTCGGCAGAACCTACGAGCAGTACTTC	CASSFFGRTYEQYF
few	TRBV27	14	NA	TRBJ2-3	TGTGCCAGCAGTTTAGGGTTCATCACAGATACGCAGTATTTT	CASSLGFITDTQYF
many	TRBV19	15	TRBD2	TRBJ2-1	TGTGCCAGTAGTACGCCCGGGACTAGCGCTTCGGAGCAGTTCTTC	CASSTPGTSASEQFF
many	TRBV7-9	17	NA	TRBJ2-3	TGTGCCAGCAGCTTACCTCGGTTCGGCAGGGGACCAGATACGCAGTATTTT	CASSLPRFGRGPDTQYF
NA	TRBV10-2	13	NA	TRBJ1-1	TGCGCCAGCAGACATACCAAGAACACTGAAGCTTTCTTT	CASRHTKNTEAFF
few	TRBV5-5	16	TRBD1	TRBJ1-2	TGTGCCAGCAGCCCGACGAGGGGACAGGCCCTCTATGGCTACACCTTC	CASSPTRGQALYGYTF
NA	TRBV12-3/TRBV12-4	13	NA	TRBJ1-4	TGTGCCAGCAGTACCCGGTTGGATGAAAAACTGTTTTTT	CASSTRLDEKLFF
few	TRBV7-6	18	TRBD2	TRBJ2-3	TGTGCCAGCAGCTCACTTTCATTACGGGGGGGCCGCACAGATACGCAGTATTTT	CASSSLSLRGGRTDTQYF
few	TRBV7-6	16	NA	TRBJ1-5	TGTGCCAGCAGCTTAGGGCCAGCAGGTTCCAATCAGCCCCAGCATTTT	CASSLGPAGSNQPQHF
few	TRBV20-1	15	NA	TRBJ1-4	TGCAGTGCTAGTCCCCCTGGCAGGGGCAATGAAAAACTGTTTTTT	CSASPPGRGNEKLFF
few	TRBV9	12	NA	TRBJ2-3	TGTGCCAGCAGCGTTTCTGAGGATACGCAGTATTTT	CASSVSEDTQYF
many	TRBV12-3/TRBV12-4	15	TRBD1	TRBJ2-7	TGTGCCAGCAGGCAATCCGGGACAGTCGAGTACGAGCAGTACTTC	CASRQSGTVEYEQYF
NA	TRBV28	15	NA	TRBJ1-5	TGTGCCAGCAGTTCCCGTACATATAGCAATCAGCCCCAGCATTTT	CASSSRTYSNQPQHF
many	TRBV6-2/TRBV6-3	12	NA	TRBJ2-1	TGTGCCAGCAGCTACCGGGTAAATGAGCAGTTCTTC	CASSYRVNEQFF
NA	TRBV6-5	15	NA	TRBJ1-1	TGTGCCAGCAGTTACTCGAAATCGGGGGTTGCTGAAGCTTTCTTT	CASSYSKSGVAEAFF
NA	TRBV12-3/TRBV12-4	12	NA	TRBJ1-1	TGTGCCAGCAGCCGGGATTGGATACATCCTCTTTTT	CASSRDWIHPLF
NA	TRBV10-3	13	NA	TRBJ1-2	TGTGCCATCACCCGGGACGGCAACTATGGCTACACCTTC	CAITRDGNYGYTF
NA	TRBV14	18	TRBD2	TRBJ2-1	TGTGCCAGCAGCCTCATTCTCGGACTAGCGGGGTTTAAGAATGAGCAGTTCTTC	CASSLILGLAGFKNEQFF
few	TRBV20-1	15	TRBD2	TRBJ2-3	TGCAGTGCTAGAGGTCCTAGCGGGAAGTCAGATACGCAGTATTTT	CSARGPSGKSDTQYF
NA	TRBV5-4	16	NA	TRBJ1-1	TGTGCCAGCAGCTTGGGGGTTTCGTTAGGACAGACCGAAGCTTTCTTT	CASSLGVSLGQTEAFF
few	TRBV12-3/TRBV12-4	12	NA	TRBJ2-2	TGTGCCAGCAGTCTTAAGTCGGGGGAGCTGTTTTTT	CASSLKSGELFF
many	TRBV7-6	15	NA	TRBJ1-3	TGTGCCAGCAGCTTAGCGACAGGTTCTGGAAACACCATATATTTT	CASSLATGSGNTIYF
NA	TRBV2	13	NA	TRBJ2-5	TGTGCCAGCAGTATCGACGAAAGAGGGACCCAGTACTTC	CASSIDERGTQYF
few	TRBV29-1	13	NA	TRBJ2-3	TGCAGCGTTGCCAGTTCTTTCACAGATACGCAGTATTTT	CSVASSFTDTQYF
few	TRBV27	13	NA	TRBJ2-1	TGTGCCAGCAGTTTACAGTTTGGGGAGGAGCAGTTCTTC	CASSLQFGEEQFF